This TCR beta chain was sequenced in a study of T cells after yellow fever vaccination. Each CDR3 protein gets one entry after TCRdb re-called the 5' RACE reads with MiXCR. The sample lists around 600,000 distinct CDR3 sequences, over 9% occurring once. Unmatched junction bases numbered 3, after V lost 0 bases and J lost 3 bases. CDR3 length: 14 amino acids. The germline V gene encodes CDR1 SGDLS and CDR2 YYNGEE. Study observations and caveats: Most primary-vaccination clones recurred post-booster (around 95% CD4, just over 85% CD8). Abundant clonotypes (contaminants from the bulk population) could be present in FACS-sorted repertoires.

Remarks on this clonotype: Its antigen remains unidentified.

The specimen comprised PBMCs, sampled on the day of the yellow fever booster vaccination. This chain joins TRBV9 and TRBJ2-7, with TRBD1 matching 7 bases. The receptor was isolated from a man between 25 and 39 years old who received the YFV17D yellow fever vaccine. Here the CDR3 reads CASSVDPGGYEQYF. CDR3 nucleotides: TGTGCCAGCAGCGTAGATCCAGGGGGCTACGAGCAGTACTTC.